This TCR beta chain emerged from a study of beta chain features in type 1 diabetes. This clone was counted only a few times. Its cognate antigen is unknown. The authors took one heparinised blood draw, averaging about 120 mL, from each donor. The CDR3 sequence is 13 residues long. V was pared by 6 bases and J by 2 bases, with 4 bases of the junction left unmatched. Per germline, CDR1 MNHEY and CDR2 SMNVEV (reference sequence). Findings of the study overall: Insertion counts at VDJ junctions were lower in type 1 diabetes patients, who also showed more deletions there. Moderate but significant shortening of TCRB CDR3s was recorded in all four CD4+ subsets from Type 1 diabetes patients.

Isolated RNA was reverse transcribed in full, so expressed TCRB transcripts were sequenced. Data came from immunoSEQ multiplex PCR; TCRdb stores just in-frame clones and leaves some out. The table lists a few hundred thousand clones, approximately 12% of them singletons, with 0.008% to 0.011% in the top ten. The clonotype comes from a woman in her late teens or twenties with type 1 diabetes. The chain is built from TRBV27 and TRBJ2-7; 7 bases agree with TRBD1. Sequenced sample: naive CD4+ T cells from blood. Written as DNA, the CDR3 is TGTGCCAGCAGAACGGGACAGACCTACGAGCAGTACTTC. This gives the protein CASRTGQTYEQYF.